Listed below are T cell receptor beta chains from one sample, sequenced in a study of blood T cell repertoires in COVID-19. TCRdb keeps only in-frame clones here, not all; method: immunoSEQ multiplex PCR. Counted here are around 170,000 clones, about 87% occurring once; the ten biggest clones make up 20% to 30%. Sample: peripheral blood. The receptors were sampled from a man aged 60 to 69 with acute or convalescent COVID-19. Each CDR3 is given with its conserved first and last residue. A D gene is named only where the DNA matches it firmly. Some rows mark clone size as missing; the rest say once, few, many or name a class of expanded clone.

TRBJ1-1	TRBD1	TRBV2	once	TGTGCCAGCATCCGCGAGGGACAGGGGACCGCTTTCTTT	CASIREGQGTAFF
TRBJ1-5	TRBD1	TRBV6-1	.	TGTGCCAGCAGTGAACGGGGCATCTCCAGGGGGAATCAGCCCCAGCATTTT	CASSERGISRGNQPQHF
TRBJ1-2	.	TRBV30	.	TGTGCCTGGAGCCAACAGGTGGGGGGGCCTGCCTATGGCTACACCTTC	CAWSQQVGGPAYGYTF
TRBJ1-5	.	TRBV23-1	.	TGCGCCAGCAGTCAGGGAGGCAATCAGCCCCAGCATTTT	CASSQGGNQPQHF
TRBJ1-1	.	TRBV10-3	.	TGTGCCATCAGTGAGTGGGAAGGGAGGTCTGAAGCTTTCTTT	CAISEWEGRSEAFF
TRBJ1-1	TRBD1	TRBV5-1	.	TGCGCCAGCAGCTACAGGGGAAAAACTGAAGCTTTCTTT	CASSYRGKTEAFF
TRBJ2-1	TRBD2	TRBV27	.	TGTGCCAGCAGTTTAAATGGCGGGAGGAGCCACAATGAGCAGTTCTTC	CASSLNGGRSHNEQFF
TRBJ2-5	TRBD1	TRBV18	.	TGTGCCAGCTCTCGGGGACAGGGAGGCGTGGAGACCCAGTACTTC	CASSRGQGGVETQYF
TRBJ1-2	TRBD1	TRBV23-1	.	TGCGCCAGCAGTCAATCGGACAGGGAAGGGCATGGCTACACCTTC	CASSQSDREGHGYTF
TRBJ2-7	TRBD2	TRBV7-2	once	TGTGCCAGCAGCATTACTAGCGGGACGTACGAGCAGTACTTC	CASSITSGTYEQYF
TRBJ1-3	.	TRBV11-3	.	TGTGCCAGCAGCCGCGGACTCCGCTCTGGAAACACCATATATTTT	CASSRGLRSGNTIYF
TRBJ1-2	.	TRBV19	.	TGTGCCAGTAGTATTACCCATCTCGGGGGCTACACCTTC	CASSITHLGGYTF
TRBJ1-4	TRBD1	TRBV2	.	TGTGCCAGCAGCAGACAGGGCTATAATGAAAAACTGTTTTTT	CASSRQGYNEKLFF
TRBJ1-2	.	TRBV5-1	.	TGCGCCAGCAGCTTGGGTATTGATGGCTACACCTTC	CASSLGIDGYTF
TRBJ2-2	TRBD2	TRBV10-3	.	TGTGCCATCAGTGGACTAGCGGGAGCGGACGGGGAGCTGTTTTTT	CAISGLAGADGELFF
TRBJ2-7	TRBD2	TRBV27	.	TGTGCCAGCAGAAGTAGCGGGAGACCCTACGAGCAGTACTTC	CASRSSGRPYEQYF
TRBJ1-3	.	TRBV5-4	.	TGTGCCAGCCACGCTCCGGGTTTAGTAGACACCATATATTTT	CASHAPGLVDTIYF
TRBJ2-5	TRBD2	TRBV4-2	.	TGTGCCAGCAGCCAAGGGACTAGCGGGTTGGAGACCCAGTACTTC	CASSQGTSGLETQYF
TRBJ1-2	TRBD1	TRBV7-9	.	TGTGCCAGCAGCTTAGGTGCCCTGGGACAGGGAAATGGCTACACCTTC	CASSLGALGQGNGYTF
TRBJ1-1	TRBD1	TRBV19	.	TGTGCCGGGACAGGGGGACTTATTCCGAACACTGAAGCTTTCTTT	CAGTGGLIPNTEAFF
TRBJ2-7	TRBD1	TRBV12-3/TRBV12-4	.	TGTGCCAGCAGTGCCGGGACAGCGAGAGAGTACTTC	CASSAGTAREYF
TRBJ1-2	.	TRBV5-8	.	TGTGCCAGCAGCTTGGGACAGTTCGAGTATGGCTACACCTTC	CASSLGQFEYGYTF
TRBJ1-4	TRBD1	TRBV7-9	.	TGTGCCAGCAGCTTGACAGGGCGTAATGAAAAACTGTTTTTT	CASSLTGRNEKLFF
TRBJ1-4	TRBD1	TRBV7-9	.	TGTGCCAGCAGCCCCCAGGACAGGGGAACTAATGAAAAACTGTTTTTT	CASSPQDRGTNEKLFF
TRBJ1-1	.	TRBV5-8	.	TGTGCCAGCAGCTTTAGAGACAGCCGGGACACTGAAGCTTTCTTT	CASSFRDSRDTEAFF
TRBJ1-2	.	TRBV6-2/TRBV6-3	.	TGTGCCAGCAGCTCAGACAGTTCCTCCCTCTATGGCTACACCTTC	CASSSDSSSLYGYTF
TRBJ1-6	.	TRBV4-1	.	TGCGCCACCTCTCGGACGGGGGAGTTTGACCCCCTCCACTTT	CATSRTGEFDPLHF